Listed below are T cell receptor beta chains from one sample, sequenced in a study of CD8 T cells in Susac syndrome. From the immunoSEQ multiplex PCR reads, TCRdb called clonotypes with MiXCR, one entry per CDR3 protein. The sample has hundreds of thousands of distinct CDR3 sequences, roughly 90% seen once; the top ten hold approximately 0.2%. The sequenced sample was CD8+ T cells from PBMCs. These receptor sequences come from a human donor with multiple sclerosis. CDR3s leave out the opening cysteine and the closing phenylalanine or tryptophan. The order of the fields is V gene, D gene, J gene, CDR3 protein. The D gene is left open where the match is weak.

v_call: TRBV2; d_call: -; j_call: TRBJ2-2; cdr3_aa: ASSDNGELF
v_call: TRBV28; d_call: TRBD2; j_call: TRBJ2-7; cdr3_aa: ASSPKPGLDSYEQY
v_call: TRBV6-5; d_call: -; j_call: TRBJ2-7; cdr3_aa: ASSYSLGSESYEQY
v_call: TRBV20-1; d_call: -; j_call: TRBJ2-7; cdr3_aa: SARDQLGGLSYEQY
v_call: TRBV3-1; d_call: -; j_call: TRBJ2-6; cdr3_aa: ASSQTSGANVLT
v_call: TRBV11-2; d_call: -; j_call: TRBJ2-7; cdr3_aa: ASSDQTITYEQY
v_call: TRBV28; d_call: TRBD1; j_call: TRBJ1-5; cdr3_aa: ASSLTGGGQPQH
v_call: TRBV12-3/TRBV12-4; d_call: TRBD2; j_call: TRBJ2-1; cdr3_aa: ASTSGTRDEQF
v_call: TRBV28; d_call: TRBD2; j_call: TRBJ2-5; cdr3_aa: ASSHSVLAGSSETQY
v_call: TRBV4-3; d_call: TRBD1; j_call: TRBJ2-7; cdr3_aa: ASSQVVTGELEQY
v_call: TRBV4-1; d_call: -; j_call: TRBJ1-4; cdr3_aa: ASSPYQGGEKLF
v_call: TRBV4-2; d_call: TRBD2; j_call: TRBJ2-3; cdr3_aa: ASSQENSGGRLPAQY
v_call: TRBV7-9; d_call: -; j_call: TRBJ2-1; cdr3_aa: ASTAGLSNEQF
v_call: TRBV20-1; d_call: TRBD1; j_call: TRBJ2-1; cdr3_aa: SANQPQTGRNEQF
v_call: TRBV20-1; d_call: -; j_call: TRBJ2-7; cdr3_aa: SASRQRNDPNYEQY
v_call: TRBV7-2; d_call: -; j_call: TRBJ2-1; cdr3_aa: ASSSHRESSYNEQF
v_call: TRBV6-5; d_call: TRBD1; j_call: TRBJ1-2; cdr3_aa: ASSYSDRGRTDYGYT
v_call: TRBV19; d_call: TRBD2; j_call: TRBJ2-7; cdr3_aa: ASMPAGPTYEQY
v_call: TRBV7-2; d_call: -; j_call: TRBJ1-2; cdr3_aa: ASSLLLDGYT
v_call: TRBV7-9; d_call: -; j_call: TRBJ2-2; cdr3_aa: ASSSTSAGNTGELF
v_call: TRBV20-1; d_call: -; j_call: TRBJ2-5; cdr3_aa: SARPPEGGVPETQY
v_call: TRBV20-1; d_call: TRBD2; j_call: TRBJ2-7; cdr3_aa: SARHPSGGDSYEQY
v_call: TRBV27; d_call: -; j_call: TRBJ2-1; cdr3_aa: ASSLSPSDYEQF
v_call: TRBV29-1; d_call: -; j_call: TRBJ2-1; cdr3_aa: SVEVQGFWQF
v_call: TRBV4-1; d_call: -; j_call: TRBJ2-1; cdr3_aa: ASSPTDTYNEQF
v_call: TRBV29-1; d_call: TRBD2; j_call: TRBJ2-3; cdr3_aa: SVEGGSTGGSGRALTQTQY
v_call: TRBV20-1; d_call: -; j_call: TRBJ2-1; cdr3_aa: SARVPGSNEQF
v_call: TRBV29-1; d_call: TRBD1; j_call: TRBJ2-7; cdr3_aa: SARGTGETYEQY
v_call: TRBV23-1; d_call: TRBD2; j_call: TRBJ2-2; cdr3_aa: ASSQLPRGGLPPTEANTGELF
v_call: TRBV6-1; d_call: -; j_call: TRBJ2-5; cdr3_aa: ASSSAGGSETQY
v_call: TRBV10-2; d_call: -; j_call: TRBJ2-1; cdr3_aa: ASSELTRNEQF
v_call: TRBV27; d_call: -; j_call: TRBJ2-1; cdr3_aa: ASNGGNEQF
v_call: TRBV29-1; d_call: TRBD1; j_call: TRBJ2-5; cdr3_aa: SVASGTGTLETQY
v_call: TRBV7-8; d_call: TRBD2; j_call: TRBJ2-1; cdr3_aa: ASSPGTSSVNEQF
v_call: TRBV11-1; d_call: -; j_call: TRBJ2-4; cdr3_aa: ASSLALSAWGVRDTANIQY
v_call: TRBV27; d_call: TRBD1; j_call: TRBJ1-1; cdr3_aa: ASSLMGQGWATEAF
v_call: TRBV9; d_call: -; j_call: TRBJ2-7; cdr3_aa: ASSVGASQSYEQY
v_call: TRBV7-8; d_call: -; j_call: TRBJ2-3; cdr3_aa: ASSLAVEGPSTDTQY
v_call: TRBV12-3/TRBV12-4; d_call: -; j_call: TRBJ1-2; cdr3_aa: ASSRTVLISNYGYT
v_call: TRBV9; d_call: -; j_call: TRBJ2-1; cdr3_aa: ASSATGYSYNEQF
v_call: TRBV23-1; d_call: TRBD1; j_call: TRBJ1-1; cdr3_aa: ATEGQSTF
v_call: TRBV5-6; d_call: TRBD1; j_call: TRBJ2-7; cdr3_aa: ASRLRTGAYEQY
v_call: TRBV6-5; d_call: TRBD1; j_call: TRBJ2-7; cdr3_aa: ASSPGQGREEQY
v_call: TRBV27; d_call: -; j_call: TRBJ2-7; cdr3_aa: ASRPRGESSYEQY
v_call: TRBV19; d_call: TRBD1; j_call: TRBJ1-5; cdr3_aa: ASSRSGGDQPQH
v_call: TRBV29-1; d_call: -; j_call: TRBJ1-4; cdr3_aa: SVEVVRDGTEKLF
v_call: TRBV2; d_call: -; j_call: TRBJ1-2; cdr3_aa: ASIDSYGYT
v_call: TRBV20-1; d_call: -; j_call: TRBJ2-1; cdr3_aa: SASVDSNNEQF
v_call: TRBV25-1; d_call: -; j_call: TRBJ1-2; cdr3_aa: ASSERGDLRGYT
v_call: TRBV15; d_call: TRBD2; j_call: TRBJ2-7; cdr3_aa: ATSREGPSREGSGGWEQY
v_call: TRBV27; d_call: -; j_call: TRBJ1-2; cdr3_aa: ASSFAGPNYGYT
v_call: TRBV6-4; d_call: TRBD2; j_call: TRBJ2-1; cdr3_aa: ASSERGGSDEQF